What follows are 9 T cell receptor beta chains derived from one specimen sequenced in a study of cytomegalovirus exposure and HLA in healthy donors. The study ran its PCR with 60 Vbeta and 13 Jbeta primers. Assay: immunoSEQ multiplex PCR; the TCRdb copy retains only in-frame clones and omits some. The data show about 120,000 clones, roughly 75% seen once. Sequencing was performed on PBMCs. The receptors stem from a woman in her forties or fifties in good health and CMV-seronegative.

This chain joins TRBV9 and TRBJ2-7; a weak D match, TRBD2 (6 bases). V lost 3 bases to trimming and J lost 6 bases, with 16 bases between them. Germline assignment: CDR1 SGDLS and CDR2 YYNGEE. The CDR3 is made up of 14 amino acids. CDR3 nucleotides: TGTGCCAGCAGCGACCTAGACCGGGGGAGCGAGCAGTACTTC. This codes for CASSDLDRGSEQYF.

A remark on this clone: One junction end disagrees with the germline gene, perhaps due to a read error. The chain carries TRBV28 and TRBJ2-1; 9 bases line up with TRBD2. The CDR3 loop spans 15 amino acids. CDR1 MDHEN and CDR2 SYDVKM come from the germline V gene. The CDR3 loop is CASSLGGRAHNEQFF. In DNA form, the CDR3 reads TGTGCCAGCAGTTTAGGCGGGAGGGCTCACAACGAGCAGTTCTTC.

V is TRBV18 and J is TRBJ2-3; TRBD1 matches at 7 bases. The CDR3 runs 17 residues. CDR1 KGHSH and CDR2 LQKENI come from the germline V gene. J gave up 4 bases and V 1 base, and 11 bases lay outside the gene matches. In nucleotides, the CDR3 is TGTGCCAGCTCACCACAGAGGGGGACAGAGGGAGCAGATACGCAGTATTTT. The encoded protein is CASSPQRGTEGADTQYF. The entire variable domain, with the rest obtained from reference TRBV18 and TRBJ2-3, is as follows: NAGVMQNPRHLVRRRGQEARLRCSPMKGHSHVYWYRQLPEEGLKFMVYLQKENIIDESGMPKERFSAEFPKEGPSILRIQQVVRGDSAAYFCASSPQRGTEGADTQYFGPGTRLTVL.

The rearrangement uses TRBV6-4 and TRBJ2-7; D not certain. Deletions cut 2 bases from V and 0 bases from J, with 14 bases between. Germline values: CDR1 MRHNA, CDR2 SNTAGT. The CDR3 spans 16 residues. The CDR3 nucleotides are TGTGCCAGCAGTGACGGAGCGTGTGCCCCCTCCTACGAGCAGTACTTC. It yields the protein CASSDGACAPSYEQYF.

This clone was seen only once. The chain uses TRBV6-5 and TRBJ2-7; 7 bases fit TRBD1. After removal of 0 bases from V and 7 bases from J, the junction contained 3 bases not matched to a gene. The germline V gene has CDR1 MNHEY and CDR2 SVGAGI. This CDR3 contains 13 residues. The CDR3 nucleotides are TGTGCCAGCAGTTACTCTTCAGGGGGAGAGCAGTACTTC. Protein sequence: CASSYSSGGEQYF.

This chain links TRBV2 with TRBJ2-7, with 9 bases fitting TRBD2. The length of the CDR3 is 14 residues. V trimming: 4 bases; J trimming: 3 bases; junction bases outside the gene matches: 4. The germline gives CDR1 SNHLY, CDR2 FYNNEI. CDR3 sequence (DNA): TGTGCCAGCAGTGCGATTAGCGGGAGCTACGAGCAGTACTTC. Protein: CASSAISGSYEQYF.

Concerning this clone: The junction departs from the called germline gene at one end, perhaps through a read error. The chain links TRBV7-9 to TRBJ2-2, with 13 bases that match TRBD2. Germline CDR1 is SEHNR and CDR2 is FQNEAQ (reference sequence). This CDR3 contains 18 residues. DNA for the CDR3: TGTTCCAGCAGCTTCCCGACTAGCGGGAGGTCAAACACCGGGGAGCTGTTTTTT. This encodes CSSSFPTSGRSNTGELFF.

The table lists this clone with a few counts. The V call is TRBV6-1, the J call TRBJ2-1, with TRBD2 as a possible D gene (6 bases). Trimming took off 3 bases at V and 11 bases at J, with 20 bases between the two ends. The CDR3 totals 15 residues. Germline loops: CDR1 MNHNS, CDR2 SASEGT. CDR3 nucleotides: TGTGCCAGCAGTGATATCTCCCCGCCGGGACTCCAGCAGTTCTTC. As protein: CASSDISPPGLQQFF.

CDR3 region: CATSIRDRGDYEQYF. The CDR3 DNA reads TGTGCCACCAGCATCCGGGACAGGGGAGACTACGAGCAGTACTTC. V and J are TRBV15 and TRBJ2-7; 10 bases map to TRBD1. This CDR3 comprises 15 residues. Germline CDR1 reads LNHNV; CDR2 reads YYDKDF (reference sequence). Unmatched junction bases numbered 6, after V lost 4 bases and J lost 3 bases.